This TCR beta chain comes out of a study of T cell responses to AZD1222 COVID-19 vaccine. General study results and limits: Clonal diversity was possibly underestimated, and the donors were mostly white British, with more females.

The data were produced by immunoSEQ multiplex PCR, yet TCRdb's version contains in-frame clones alone and is incomplete. The sample consists of around 85,000 clones, just over 85% of them appearing once. CDR1 and CDR2 from the germline V gene are LNHDA and SQIVND (reference sequence). CDR3 length equals 17 residues. Trimming shortened V by 4 bases and J by 2 bases, and 18 bases separated the two germline ends. Turning to this clone: Its antigen remains unknown.

V gene TRBV19 combines with J gene TRBJ2-1; possibly TRBD1 or TRBD2 for D (5 bases each). The TCR sequence derives from an adult in good health. This material consisted of peripheral blood, taken on day 0 of AZD1222 vaccination. CDR3 sequence (DNA): TGTGCCAGTAGTACCCGACAATCAGGGACCACCTACAATGAGCAGTTCTTC. Encoded protein: CASSTRQSGTTYNEQFF.